The clone carrying this TCR beta chain occurred a few times. This entry is derived from a study of cytomegalovirus exposure and HLA in healthy donors. Primers included in the PCR were 60 Vbeta and 13 Jbeta primers. Profiled with immunoSEQ multiplex PCR; TCRdb holds only in-frame clones, not every one. This table has 150,000 to 200,000 clones, roughly 87% appearing once. The source of this sequence is a man in his fifties or sixties in good health and CMV-seropositive. Sequencing used PBMCs.

CDR3 sequence (DNA): TGTGCCAGCAGTCAGGGGCGCACTGGCGGGAGCTCCTACGAGCAGTACTTC. This codes for CASSQGRTGGSSYEQYF. The V call is TRBV5-4, the J call TRBJ2-7; D may be TRBD2 (7 bases). The V and J ends lost 5 bases and 0 bases respectively, with 21 bases between them. The CDR3 consists of 17 residues. The germline CDR1 and CDR2 sequences are SGHNT and YYREEE (reference sequence).